This T cell receptor beta chain emerged from a study of CD8 T cells in ankylosing spondylitis. The study, taken as a whole, reports: Past research had described some motif variants in reactive arthritis synovial fluid and blood.

TCRdb reprocessed the 5' RACE reads via MiXCR and lists one record per CDR3 protein. The sample lists around 180,000 distinct CDR3 sequences; around 13% were seen once. V was trimmed by 4 bases and J by 6 bases, leaving 13 bases between them. This CDR3 contains 14 residues. Germline CDR1 MNHEY, CDR2 SMNVEV (reference sequence). This clonotype appeared a single time. Its cognate antigen is unknown. The receptor's source is a female donor with ankylosing spondylitis or in good health (not recorded which). The J gene is TRBJ2-1, the V gene TRBV27, with a weak D call TRBD1 (5 bases). The sequencing input was blood, either unsorted or a sorted T cell fraction (not recorded which). For the CDR3, the DNA is TGTGCCAGCAGTTCCCCTGGGGCGGTCAATGAGCAGTTCTTC. Amino acid sequence: CASSSPGAVNEQFF.